Included here is one TCR beta chain sequence, with context. The antigen is undetermined. Some clones are missing from TCRdb's copy, which holds only in-frame ones; the method was immunoSEQ multiplex PCR. The sample has roughly 1.4 million clones, around 98.5% seen once. Germline values: CDR1 SGHRS, CDR2 YFSETQ. V lost 2 bases and J lost 2, with 7 bases in between. The CDR3 is made up of 13 amino acids. This entry comes from a study of shared clonotypes between healthy human individuals. General study results and limits: Compared with memory subsets, naive subsets generally had larger estimated richness.

The sequence derives from a man under 40 in good health. The chain joins TRBV5-1 to TRBJ1-1; maybe TRBD1 (5 bases). The source material was naive CD4+ T cells sorted from blood. Subset here: CD45RA+ positively selected. The DNA for the CDR3 is TGCGCCAGCAGCTTCGGACAAAACACTGAAGCTTTCTTT. Translation gives CASSFGQNTEAFF. Looking up the rest from reference TRBV5-1 and TRBJ1-1 gives the full variable domain: KAGVTQTPRYLIKTRGQQVTLSCSPISGHRSVSWYQQTPGQGLQFLFEYFSETQRNKGNFPGRFSGRQFSNSRSEMNVSTLELGDSALYLCASSFGQNTEAFFGQGTRLTVV.